This passage covers 12 T cell receptor beta chains from one sample sequenced in a study of regulatory T cells. The primer mix had 52 TRBV and 13 TRBJ primers. This table comes from immunoSEQ multiplex PCR, and its TCRdb copy is limited to in-frame clones, with some not included. Among about 5,500 clones listed, 85% to 90% were seen once. Their antigens remain unidentified. Study results and caveats: Compared with autologous conventional CD4+ cells and control regulatory cells, CD3G-deficient regulatory T cells showed reduced diversity.

The sequenced material came from CD4+ Tregs sorted from blood. The receptors stem from a person aged 18 to 30 with CD3G deficiency.

This clone was found once. V is TRBV25-1 and J is TRBJ2-7, with D possibly called TRBD1 or TRBD2 (5 bases each). Per the germline V gene, CDR1 is MGHDK and CDR2 is SYGVNS. The CDR3 runs 15 residues. V was clipped by 4 bases and J by 3 bases, with 16 bases between them. The CDR3 DNA follows: TGTGCCAGCAGTGCCCGGGACGTAGGAAACTACGAGCAGTACTTC. Its translation: CASSARDVGNYEQYF.

This chain links TRBV7-2 with TRBJ2-7, with D tentatively TRBD1 or TRBD2 (6 bases each). Germline assignment: CDR1 SGHTA and CDR2 FQGNSA. This CDR3 is built from 15 residues. V was clipped by 0 bases and J by 4 bases, with 13 bases between them. This CDR3 is CASSLAPGGDYEQYF. The CDR3 DNA sequence: TGTGCCAGCAGCTTAGCGCCCGGGGGCGATTACGAGCAGTACTTC.

This chain connects TRBV6-6 to TRBJ2-7, with D hard to call. The germline V and J ends were trimmed by 2 bases and 2 bases, with 4 bases remaining between them. The CDR3 extends over 12 amino acids. CDR1 is MNHNY, CDR2 SVGAGI, per germline (reference sequence). The CDR3 reads CASSYAPYEQYF. The CDR3 nucleotides read TGTGCCAGCAGTTACGCACCCTACGAGCAGTACTTC.

The chain carries TRBV11-2 and TRBJ2-1; 7 bases match TRBD2. The CDR3 has 19 residues. CDR1 and CDR2 from the germline V gene are SGHAT and FQNNGV. Losses at the gene ends were 0 bases for V and 6 bases for J; bases not matched to a gene: 17. The CDR3 DNA is TGTGCCAGCAGCTTAGATCGTGGTTTGAAGCGGGGCCAGGTCAATGAGCAGTTCTTC. Translation gives CASSLDRGLKRGQVNEQFF.

V is TRBV6-1 and J is TRBJ2-7, with 8 bases matching TRBD1. The trim removed 8 bases at V and 1 base at J, leaving 1 base unmatched. The CDR3 loop spans 12 amino acids. Per the germline V gene, CDR1 is MNHNS and CDR2 is SASEGT. Here the CDR3 DNA reads TGTGCCAGCGACAGGGGTTCCTACGAGCAGTACTTC. Its translation is CASDRGSYEQYF.

The table lists this clone with a count of one. The J gene is TRBJ2-1, the V gene TRBV28, with D possibly being TRBD2 (5 bases). This CDR3 has 14 amino acids. Germline V gene data show CDR1 as MDHEN and CDR2 as SYDVKM. Trimming removed 3 bases from V and 2 bases from J, with 8 bases in between. DNA for the CDR3: TGTGCCAGCAGTTTGAGGGAAGCCTACAATGAGCAGTTCTTC. Translated, it gives CASSLREAYNEQFF.

The gene calls are TRBV5-1 and TRBJ1-1; weak D call: TRBD1 (6 bases). Germline-derived CDR1 and CDR2 are SGHRS and YFSETQ. The ends were cut back, 0 bases at V and 0 bases at J, with 12 bases in the middle. The CDR3 consists of 16 residues. This chain's CDR3 is CASSLGGGLVNTEAFF. CDR3 nucleotides: TGCGCCAGCAGCTTGGGTGGGGGGCTGGTGAACACTGAAGCTTTCTTT.

Comments on this clone: An end of the junction differs from the germline gene, which may be a read error. The V and J genes are TRBV28 and TRBJ1-3; D gene uncertain. Germline V gene data show CDR1 as MDHEN and CDR2 as SYDVKM. The CDR3 runs to 14 residues. The CDR3 bases are TGTGCCAGCAGTGCATGGGCAGCTGGAAGCACCATATATTTT. Amino acid sequence: CASSAWAAGSTIYF.

Comment on this clone: This sample also contains other DNA sequences that code for the same CDR3. This sequence joins TRBV28 and TRBJ2-1; 7 bases are shared with TRBD2. Germline V gives CDR1 MDHEN, CDR2 SYDVKM. The CDR3 runs 15 residues. J gave up 4 bases and V 5 bases, and 8 bases lay outside the gene matches. In DNA form, the CDR3 reads TGTGCCAGCAGTCCGGCTAGCGGTAATTACAATGAGCAGTTCTTC. This gives the protein CASSPASGNYNEQFF.

The chain uses TRBV6-6 and TRBJ1-5; TRBD1 matches 7 bases. In germline, CDR1 is MNHNY, CDR2 SVGAGI (reference sequence). There are 16 residues in the CDR3. V lost 2 bases to trimming and J lost 7 bases; unmatched junction nucleotides: 11. CDR3 residues: CASSYGKTGVWQPQHF. The CDR3 DNA reads TGTGCCAGCAGTTACGGTAAAACAGGGGTTTGGCAGCCCCAGCATTTT.

J is TRBJ1-2 and V is TRBV6-6; D is unresolved. The ends were cut back, 6 bases at V and 5 bases at J, with 13 bases in the middle. This CDR3 is built from 13 residues. CDR1 is MNHNY and CDR2 is SVGAGI in the germline V gene (reference sequence). The CDR3 spells CASSRGRTYGYTF. In DNA, the CDR3 is TGTGCCAGCAGCCGTGGCAGAACTTATGGCTACACCTTC.

The V and J genes are TRBV7-9 and TRBJ2-7; perhaps TRBD1 as D (6 bases). The CDR3 is 12 residues long. Germline V gene data show CDR1 as SEHNR and CDR2 as FQNEAQ (reference sequence). V was pared by 3 bases and J by 6 bases, with 9 bases between. The CDR3 DNA reads TGTGCCAGCAGCTTTGGACAGAGCGAGCAGTACTTC. Protein: CASSFGQSEQYF.